The rows below give T cell receptor beta chains drawn from one sample of a study of shared clonotypes between healthy human individuals. Clones were sequenced by immunoSEQ multiplex PCR, and TCRdb holds only the in-frame ones, with some missing. The data contain around 370,000 clones, approximately 97% of them seen just once; the ten biggest clones take up less than 0.35%. The sample was memory CD8+ T cells sorted from blood. Source of these receptors: a man under 40 in good health. Both conserved end residues are part of each CDR3. The D gene is left open where the match is weak. Not all rows give a size; the values are once, few, many and, for expanded clones, a class.

length | J | V | D | size | DNA | CDR3
11 | TRBJ2-7 | TRBV20-1 | NA | NA | TGCAGTGTAGTAGTGGGCAACGAGCAGTACTTC | CSVVVGNEQYF
14 | TRBJ2-2 | TRBV27 | NA | NA | TGTGCCAGCAGTTTCGCCAGGGCCACCGGGGAGCTGTTTTTT | CASSFARATGELFF
14 | TRBJ1-5 | TRBV28 | NA | NA | TGTGCCAGCAGACCTGGGGGGCGGGATCAGCCCCAGCATTTT | CASRPGGRDQPQHF
15 | TRBJ2-7 | TRBV27 | NA | few | TGTGCCAGCAGTTTACGGGATCCAGGAACCTACGAGCAGTACTTC | CASSLRDPGTYEQYF
17 | TRBJ2-7 | TRBV12-5 | NA | NA | TGTGCTAGTGGTTTGACACTGTTCAAGGTGAACTCCTACGAGCAGTACTTC | CASGLTLFKVNSYEQYF
15 | TRBJ2-7 | TRBV7-3 | NA | NA | TGTGCCAGCAGCCCCGGACCCGCAATAGGGTACGAGCAGTACTTC | CASSPGPAIGYEQYF
15 | TRBJ2-7 | TRBV5-6 | TRBD2 | once | TGTGCCAGCAGCCCGGGACTAGCGGGAGCCTACGAGCAGTACTTC | CASSPGLAGAYEQYF
13 | TRBJ2-3 | TRBV5-1 | NA | NA | TGCGCCAGCAGCTTGGGGTACGCGGATACGCAGTATTTT | CASSLGYADTQYF
13 | TRBJ2-7 | TRBV4-2 | NA | NA | TGTGCCAGCAGCCAAGAATTTCTTGGCGAGCAGTACTTC | CASSQEFLGEQYF
15 | TRBJ2-7 | TRBV27 | NA | NA | TGTGCCAGCAGTTTAATCGGGGGGCGAGTCTACGAGCAGTACTTC | CASSLIGGRVYEQYF
17 | TRBJ2-7 | TRBV7-2 | TRBD2 | once | TGTGCCAGCAGCTTACCCGGGACTAGCGGGAGGGTTTTCGAGCAGTACTTC | CASSLPGTSGRVFEQYF
12 | TRBJ2-1 | TRBV2 | NA | NA | TGTGCCAGCAGTCTGTATGACAATGAGCAGTTCTTC | CASSLYDNEQFF
19 | TRBJ2-3 | TRBV7-8 | TRBD1 | NA | TGTGCCAGCAGCTTAGTGTTTGGACAGGGCGGGATTGACACAGATACGCAGTATTTT | CASSLVFGQGGIDTDTQYF
17 | TRBJ1-1 | TRBV4-1 | TRBD1 | NA | TGCGCCAGCAGCCAAGTCGGGACAGGGTATATGAACACTGAAGCTTTCTTT | CASSQVGTGYMNTEAFF
17 | TRBJ1-6 | TRBV5-1 | NA | NA | TGCGCCAGCAGCTTTTTCGGGGGCAACTCCTATAATTCACCCCTCCACTTT | CASSFFGGNSYNSPLHF
14 | TRBJ2-3 | TRBV6-5 | TRBD2 | NA | TGTGCCAGCAAGACTAGCGGGAGTACAGATACGCAGTATTTT | CASKTSGSTDTQYF
14 | TRBJ1-1 | TRBV27 | NA | NA | TGTGCCAGCAGTTTTACAGGGTTGAACACTGAAGCTTTCTTT | CASSFTGLNTEAFF
16 | TRBJ1-2 | TRBV11-2 | NA | once | TGTGCCAGCAGCCATAGATATTTAGTCAAAGGGGATGGCTACACCTTC | CASSHRYLVKGDGYTF
13 | TRBJ2-7 | TRBV11-2 | NA | NA | TGTGCCAGCAGCTTGTCGGTCCGGGCCGAGCAGTACTTC | CASSLSVRAEQYF
14 | TRBJ1-4 | TRBV7-2 | NA | once | TGTGCCAGCAGCTTACAGCCGCGCAGCGAAAAACTGTTTTTT | CASSLQPRSEKLFF
13 | TRBJ1-2 | TRBV18 | NA | NA | TGTGCCAGCTCACCAGGCCAGGGAAGTGGCTACACCTTC | CASSPGQGSGYTF
14 | TRBJ1-1 | TRBV5-1 | NA | NA | TGCGCCAGCAATACCGGGGGGCGGAGGACTGAAGCTTTCTTT | CASNTGGRRTEAFF
15 | TRBJ2-1 | TRBV11-3 | NA | NA | TGTGCCAGCAGCTTAGATGGCGGGTCCTACAATGAGCAGTTCTTC | CASSLDGGSYNEQFF
18 | TRBJ2-7 | TRBV28 | TRBD2 | NA | TGTGCCAGCAGTTTATCCTTAATACTAAGCGGGAGGGCCGCCGAGCAGTACTTC | CASSLSLILSGRAAEQYF
13 | TRBJ2-7 | TRBV5-6 | NA | once | TGTGCCAGCAGCTTGTTACAGGGCTACGAGCAGTACTTC | CASSLLQGYEQYF
17 | TRBJ1-1 | TRBV15 | NA | NA | TGTGCCACCAGCAGAGATAATACTTTGACGATGAACACTGAAGCTTTCTTT | CATSRDNTLTMNTEAFF
14 | TRBJ2-4 | TRBV5-1 | NA | NA | TGCGCCAGCAGCGAAACTAGCCCCAAAAACATTCAGTACTTC | CASSETSPKNIQYF
18 | TRBJ2-7 | TRBV4-2 | NA | NA | TGTGCCAGCAGCCAATACCCCGGGACATCCTATAATGGTTACGAGCAGTACTTC | CASSQYPGTSYNGYEQYF
15 | TRBJ2-1 | TRBV25-1 | NA | NA | TGTGCCAGCAGTGAACGGGACGCCCCCTACAATGAGCAGTTCTTC | CASSERDAPYNEQFF
16 | TRBJ2-5 | TRBV19 | NA | NA | TGTGCCAGTAGCCCTCGTTTGGGGTCGGGTCAGGAGACCCAGTACTTC | CASSPRLGSGQETQYF
12 | TRBJ2-2 | TRBV12-5 | NA | NA | TGTGCTAGTGGTTTGAGATACGGGGAGCTGTTTTTT | CASGLRYGELFF
11 | TRBJ1-1 | TRBV2 | NA | NA | TGTGCCAGCAGCCGTAACACTGAAGCTTTCTTT | CASSRNTEAFF
16 | TRBJ2-6 | TRBV29-1 | TRBD1 | NA | TGCAGCGTTGAGGGACAGGGGTCATTTGGGGCCAACGTCCTGACTTTC | CSVEGQGSFGANVLTF
16 | TRBJ2-7 | TRBV7-8 | NA | NA | TGTGCCAGCAGCTTAGTCGGGTCCAATCTGGACTACGAGCAGTACTTC | CASSLVGSNLDYEQYF
20 | TRBJ2-4 | TRBV28 | TRBD1 | NA | TGTGCCAGCACCCCGGTCGGTGGGACAGGGGGCCAGTTAACCAAAAACATTCAGTACTTC | CASTPVGGTGGQLTKNIQYF
14 | TRBJ1-3 | TRBV29-1 | TRBD1 | NA | TGCAGCGCCGTGGGACAGCTCTCTGGAAACACCATATATTTT | CSAVGQLSGNTIYF
13 | TRBJ2-7 | TRBV18 | TRBD2 | NA | TGTGCCAGCTCACTAGCGGGAGGGTACGAGCAGTACTTC | CASSLAGGYEQYF
16 | TRBJ2-1 | TRBV28 | NA | once | TGTGCCAGCAGGAAACCTCGGGACTCCTCCTACAATGAGCAGTTCTTC | CASRKPRDSSYNEQFF
15 | TRBJ2-1 | TRBV19 | TRBD2 | NA | TGTGCCAGTAGCATACTAGCGGGAGGGAGGAATGAGCAGTTCTTC | CASSILAGGRNEQFF
13 | TRBJ2-5 | TRBV19 | NA | NA | TGTGCCAGTAGAAATAGGGGGCAAGAGACCCAGTACTTC | CASRNRGQETQYF
12 | TRBJ1-2 | TRBV19 | NA | once | TGTGCCAGTAGTCCGAGTAAGGGTGGCTACACCTTC | CASSPSKGGYTF
14 | TRBJ2-3 | TRBV5-1 | TRBD2 | NA | TGCGCCAGCAGAGAGTGGACTAGCTACGATACGCAGTATTTT | CASREWTSYDTQYF
13 | TRBJ2-7 | TRBV7-2 | NA | NA | TGTGCCAGCAGCTCCGGACTAACCTACGAGCAGTACTTC | CASSSGLTYEQYF
16 | TRBJ2-1 | TRBV5-8 | TRBD2 | once | TGTGCCAGCAGCCACCCCGGGACTACGGGAAAAAATGAGCAGTTCTTC | CASSHPGTTGKNEQFF
13 | TRBJ1-5 | TRBV6-1 | NA | once | TGTGCCAGCACCCGAGAAGGGAATCAGCCCCAGCATTTT | CASTREGNQPQHF
14 | TRBJ2-7 | TRBV6-1 | TRBD2 | NA | TGTGCCAGCAAGCGGGACTTGGTGAATTACGAGCAGTACTTC | CASKRDLVNYEQYF
12 | TRBJ2-3 | TRBV6-5 | NA | NA | TGTGCCAGCAGGGGCCTATGGGATACGCAGTATTTT | CASRGLWDTQYF
18 | TRBJ2-3 | TRBV11-2 | NA | NA | TGTGCCAGCAGCCCCTACTCGACTAGGCGGTGGCGCACAGATACGCAGTATTTT | CASSPYSTRRWRTDTQYF
11 | TRBJ1-2 | TRBV30 | NA | NA | TGTGCCTGGTCACCGGTCTATGGCTACACCTTC | CAWSPVYGYTF
13 | TRBJ1-5 | TRBV2 | NA | NA | TGTGCCAGCAGTACGTATAGCAATCAGCCCCAGCATTTT | CASSTYSNQPQHF
17 | TRBJ1-2 | TRBV27 | NA | NA | TGTGCCAGCAGTTTAAGGGGTAGTGGCACAGCTAACTATGGCTACACCTTC | CASSLRGSGTANYGYTF
12 | TRBJ2-7 | TRBV5-6 | NA | NA | TGTGCCAGCAGCCCCCTCTCGGGTGTACAGTACTTC | CASSPLSGVQYF
13 | TRBJ2-1 | TRBV5-1 | TRBD2 | NA | TGCGCCAGCCGGGGACTAGTAAACAATGAGCAGTTCTTC | CASRGLVNNEQFF
15 | TRBJ1-4 | TRBV7-9 | NA | NA | TGTGCCAGCAGCCCATTCTCGGGAATTAATGAAAAACTGTTTTTT | CASSPFSGINEKLFF